One and the same sample provided the 21 T cell receptor beta chains below, sequenced in a study of spatial heterogeneity in lung cancer. General study results and limits: Tumor mutation counts were tracked by expanded intratumoral alpha and beta TCR counts.

These receptors have no identified antigens. The time point denotes: sample taken at primary tumor resection. TCRdb passed the 5' RACE reads through MiXCR, listing each CDR3 protein once. In the table there are 3,000 to 4,500 distinct CDR3 sequences, over 4% of which are singletons. The sequences come from lung tumor tissue, collected at surgery. The receptors were sampled from a female donor with early-stage non-small cell lung cancer.

This clonotype occurred a few times. The CDR3 sequence: CASSSEVNTGELFF. CDR3 nucleotides: TGTGCCAGCAGTTCGGAGGTGAACACCGGGGAGCTGTTTTTT. This chain joins TRBV12-3 or TRBV12-4 and TRBJ2-2; D might be TRBD2 (5 bases). CDR3 length: 14 amino acids. Trimming shortened V by 4 bases and J by 1 base, and 7 bases separated the two germline ends.

This clonotype is categorized as medium-sized (0.01 to 0.1%). The chain links TRBV7-9 to TRBJ2-5; D is undetermined. Per the germline V gene, CDR1 is SEHNR and CDR2 is FQNEAQ (reference sequence). The CDR3 runs 13 residues. V dropped 2 bases and J dropped 0 bases, with 4 bases sitting between them. The CDR3 nucleotides read TGTGCCAGCAGCTTATCCTACCAAGAGACCCAGTACTTC. Its protein product is CASSLSYQETQYF.

This clonotype was counted ten times or more. The V call is TRBV6-5, the J call TRBJ2-6; D perhaps matches TRBD2 (6 bases). Between the trimmed V and J ends, which lost 1 base and 0 bases, there was a span of 13 bases. This CDR3 region has 18 residues. Germline CDR1 and CDR2: MNHEY and SVGAGI. The CDR3 sequence: CASSYWDSWPSGANVLTF. The CDR3 DNA follows: TGTGCCAGCAGTTACTGGGACTCGTGGCCCTCTGGGGCCAACGTCCTGACTTTC.

The chain uses TRBV5-1 and TRBJ2-7, with TRBD1 identical over 7 bases. The V gene end was trimmed by 4 bases and the J gene end by 2 bases; junction bases not matched to a gene: 12. CDR1 is SGHRS, CDR2 YFSETQ, per germline. The CDR3 extends over 16 amino acids. The CDR3 DNA is TGCGCCAGCAGCCTGCTAACCGGGACAGCAACCTACGAGCAGTACTTC. It yields the protein CASSLLTGTATYEQYF.

Many counts were recorded for this clonotype. The chain recombines TRBV4-1 with TRBJ2-5; D gene ambiguous. The CDR3 runs 14 residues. CDR1 is MGHRA and CDR2 is YSYEKL in the germline V gene. V was shortened by 0 bases and J by 2 bases, with 7 bases between the two germline ends. CDR3 bases: TGCGCCAGCAGCCAAGACGGCTGGCAAGAGACCCAGTACTTC. It yields the protein CASSQDGWQETQYF.

Sample share makes this clonotype medium-sized. V and J are TRBV7-2 and TRBJ1-1, with a possible D match to TRBD1 (5 bases). Germline V lookup: CDR1 SGHTA, CDR2 FQGNSA. V lost 4 bases, J lost 1 base, and 10 bases lay in between. The CDR3 runs 14 residues. CDR3: CASSSGAWNTEAFF. CDR3 DNA: TGTGCCAGCAGCTCTGGGGCTTGGAACACTGAAGCTTTCTTT.

This clonotype was recorded many times. The chain's CDR3 is CASSYSAIRRVYNEQFF. The CDR3 nucleotides read TGTGCCAGCAGTTACTCCGCGATCCGTCGGGTTTACAATGAGCAGTTCTTC. V is TRBV6-5 and J is TRBJ2-1, with D hard to call. Per germline, CDR1 MNHEY and CDR2 SVGAGI. The length of the CDR3 is 17 residues. V was trimmed by 0 bases and J by 4 bases, leaving 16 bases between them.

In its sample, this clonotype ranks as medium-sized. The chain joins TRBV6-2 or TRBV6-3 to TRBJ2-1, with D possibly being TRBD1 or TRBD2 (5 bases each). Trimming removed 6 bases from V and 0 bases from J, with 18 bases in between. This CDR3 has 17 residues. Germline V gene data show CDR1 as MNHEY and CDR2 as SVGEGT. CDR3 sequence reads: CASSYTRGASSYNEQFF. Here the CDR3 DNA reads TGTGCCAGCAGCTACACCCGAGGGGCTAGCTCCTACAATGAGCAGTTCTTC.

Judged by abundance, this clonotype is medium-sized. V usage is TRBV4-2 and J usage is TRBJ2-3, with D uncertain. CDR1 LGHNA and CDR2 YNFKEQ come from the germline V gene. The V end was cut by 5 bases, the J end by 4 bases, with 13 bases between. The length of the CDR3 is 14 residues. The CDR3 loop is CASSWSLASDTQYF. CDR3 coding DNA: TGTGCCAGCAGCTGGTCTCTGGCTTCAGATACGCAGTATTTT.

By share, this clonotype ranks as medium-sized. The chain has TRBV6-6 and TRBJ2-1; the match to TRBD1 covers 7 bases. Trimming cost V 2 bases and J 9 bases; bases outside gene matches: 10. Germline V gene data show CDR1 as MNHNY and CDR2 as SVGAGI (reference sequence). The CDR3 has 15 residues. The CDR3 nucleotides read TGTGCCAGCAGTTACGGGGGACAGACCTTTGGTGAGCAGTTCTTC. Its translation is CASSYGGQTFGEQFF.

In its sample, this clonotype is medium-sized. J is TRBJ1-2 and V is TRBV13, with unresolved D. CDR3 size: 11 residues. The V and J ends lost 1 base and 13 bases respectively, with 10 bases between them. Germline CDR1 reads PRHDT; CDR2 reads FYEKMQ (reference sequence). CDR3 in DNA: TGTGCCAGCAGCTTAGATGACTCCTCCACCTTC. Translating it yields CASSLDDSSTF.

Many counts were recorded for this clonotype. The chain couples TRBV9 to TRBJ1-6, with no clear D. Germline loops: CDR1 SGDLS, CDR2 YYNGEE. V lost 4 bases and J 2 bases, leaving 13 bases between the germline ends. The CDR3 runs 16 residues. The CDR3, as DNA: TGTGCCAGCAGCCCCCAGTCGGGTACCTATAATTCACCCCTCCACTTT. Encoded protein: CASSPQSGTYNSPLHF. The entire variable domain, with the rest obtained from reference TRBV9 and TRBJ1-6, is as follows: DSGVTQTPKHLITATGQRVTLRCSPRSGDLSVYWYQQSLDQGLQFLIQYYNGEERAKGNILERFSAQQFPDLHSELNLSSLELGDSALYFCASSPQSGTYNSPLHFGNGTRLTVT.

This clonotype is medium-sized (0.01 to 0.1%). The chain joins TRBV7-6 to TRBJ1-6, with a possible D match to TRBD1 (6 bases). Germline CDR1 SGHVS, CDR2 FNYEAQ. V lost 5 bases to trimming and J lost 2 bases, with 13 bases between them. The CDR3 has 16 amino acids. The CDR3 DNA follows: TGTGCCAGCAGCCCGTCGAACAGGGCCTATAATTCACCCCTCCACTTT. Encoded protein: CASSPSNRAYNSPLHF.

This clonotype was observed at least ten times. The gene calls are TRBV6-5 and TRBJ1-1, with D possibly being TRBD1 (5 bases). V lost 6 bases to trimming and J lost 2 bases, with 13 bases between them. Germline CDR1 reads MNHEY; CDR2 reads SVGAGI. CDR3 size: 14 residues. In DNA, the CDR3 is TGTGCCAGCAGGGGGGGGGGGGGTAACACTGAAGCTTTCTTT. Translated, it gives CASRGGGGNTEAFF.

This clonotype qualifies as medium-sized. The rearrangement uses TRBV20-1 and TRBJ2-7; 7 positions agree with TRBD1. The CDR3 is made up of 13 amino acids. The germline gives CDR1 DFQATT, CDR2 SNEGSKA (reference sequence). The junction had 8 bases not matched to a gene; V was cut back by 6 bases and J by 3 bases. For the CDR3, the DNA is TGCAGTGCAGCAAAGACAGGGAACTACGAGCAGTACTTC. It codes for CSAAKTGNYEQYF.

This clonotype appeared many times. This sequence joins TRBV6-2 or TRBV6-3 and TRBJ2-1; 12 bases agree with TRBD2. Germline V gene sequence: CDR1 MNHEY, CDR2 SVGEGT. The CDR3 contains 15 residues. V shed 1 base and J 8 bases; nucleotides not matched to a gene: 3. CDR3 bases: TGTGCCAGCAGTTACTGGCCTAGCGGGGGGGATGAGCAGTTCTTC. Translated: CASSYWPSGGDEQFF.

V gene TRBV3-1 combines with J gene TRBJ1-4, with TRBD1 as a possible D gene (5 bases). Germline V lookup: CDR1 LGHDT, CDR2 YNNKEL (reference sequence). Trimming left V 1 base short and J 4 bases short, with 13 bases between. The CDR3 spans 16 residues. This CDR3 reads CASSQAGSGHNEKLFF. CDR3 in DNA: TGTGCCAGCAGCCAAGCAGGGAGCGGGCATAATGAAAAACTGTTTTTT.

By its share, this clonotype is medium-sized. This sequence joins TRBV27 and TRBJ1-5; 11 bases match TRBD1. With 5 bases clipped from V and 5 bases from J, the junction kept 8 bases outside the gene matches. The CDR3 loop spans 16 amino acids. Germline V gene sequence: CDR1 MNHEY, CDR2 SMNVEV (reference sequence). CDR3 in DNA: TGTGCCAGCAGTCCTATAGGGACAGGGGGTCATCAGCCCCAGCATTTT. Amino acids: CASSPIGTGGHQPQHF.

By sample share, this clonotype is medium-sized. The gene calls are TRBV4-3 and TRBJ1-1; the D gene is possibly TRBD1 (6 bases). Trimming took off 6 bases at V and 1 base at J, with 9 bases between the two ends. CDR1 and CDR2 (germline): LGHNA, YSLEER. This CDR3 has 13 residues. The CDR3 here is CASSTGPNTEAFF. CDR3 DNA sequence: TGCGCCAGCAGTACAGGGCCGAACACTGAAGCTTTCTTT.

This clonotype was observed at least ten times. This chain connects TRBV2 to TRBJ2-7, with D hard to call. This CDR3 is built from 11 residues. Germline lookup yields CDR1 SNHLY and CDR2 FYNNEI. Trimming removed 4 bases from V and 3 bases from J, with 4 bases in between. The CDR3 loop is CASSALYEQYF. Written as DNA, the CDR3 is TGTGCCAGCAGTGCGCTCTACGAGCAGTACTTC.

This clonotype qualifies as medium-sized. The V and J genes are TRBV30 and TRBJ1-5; D is uncertain. V gave up 1 base and J gave up 3 bases, with 7 bases separating them. Germline V gene data show CDR1 as GTSNPN and CDR2 as SVGIG (reference sequence). The CDR3 runs to 13 residues. The CDR3 loop is CAWSEAVNQPQHF. The DNA of the CDR3 is TGTGCCTGGAGTGAGGCAGTCAATCAGCCCCAGCATTTT.